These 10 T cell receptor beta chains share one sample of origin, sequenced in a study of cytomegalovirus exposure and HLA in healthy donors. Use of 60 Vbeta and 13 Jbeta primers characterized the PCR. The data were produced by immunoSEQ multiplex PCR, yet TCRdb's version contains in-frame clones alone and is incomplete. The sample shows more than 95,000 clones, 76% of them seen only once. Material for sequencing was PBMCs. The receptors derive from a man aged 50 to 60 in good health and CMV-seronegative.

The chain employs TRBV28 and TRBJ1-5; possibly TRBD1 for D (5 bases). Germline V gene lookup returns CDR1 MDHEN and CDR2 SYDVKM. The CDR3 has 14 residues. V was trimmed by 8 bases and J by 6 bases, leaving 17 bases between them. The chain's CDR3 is CASGSGHEVQPQHF. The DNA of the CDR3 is TGTGCCAGCGGGTCCGGACATGAGGTTCAGCCCCAGCATTTT.

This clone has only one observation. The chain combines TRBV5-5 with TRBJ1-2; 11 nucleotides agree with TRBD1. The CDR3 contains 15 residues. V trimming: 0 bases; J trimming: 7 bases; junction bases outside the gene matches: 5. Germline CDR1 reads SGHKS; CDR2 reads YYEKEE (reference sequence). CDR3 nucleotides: TGTGCCAGCAGCTTGGAGGACAGGGGGCGTGGTGGCTACACCTTC. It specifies CASSLEDRGRGGYTF.

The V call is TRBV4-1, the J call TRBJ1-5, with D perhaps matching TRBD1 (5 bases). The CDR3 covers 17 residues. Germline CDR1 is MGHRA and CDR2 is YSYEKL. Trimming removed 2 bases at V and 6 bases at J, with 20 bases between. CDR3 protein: CASSQTILRGDAQPQHF. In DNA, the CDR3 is TGCGCCAGCAGCCAAACCATACTCCGGGGGGACGCTCAGCCCCAGCATTTT.

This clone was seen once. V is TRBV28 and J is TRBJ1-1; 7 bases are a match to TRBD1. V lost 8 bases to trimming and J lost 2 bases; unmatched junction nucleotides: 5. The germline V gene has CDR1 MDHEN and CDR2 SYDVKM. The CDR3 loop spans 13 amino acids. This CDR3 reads CASARTGNTEAFF. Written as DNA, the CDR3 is TGTGCCAGCGCTAGGACAGGAAACACTGAAGCTTTCTTT.

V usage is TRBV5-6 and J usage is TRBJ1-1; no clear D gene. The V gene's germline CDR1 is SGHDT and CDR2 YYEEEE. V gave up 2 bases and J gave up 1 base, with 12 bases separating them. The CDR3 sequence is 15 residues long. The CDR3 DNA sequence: TGTGCCAGCAGCTTCAGCAACAGCCCGAACACTGAAGCTTTCTTT. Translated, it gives CASSFSNSPNTEAFF.

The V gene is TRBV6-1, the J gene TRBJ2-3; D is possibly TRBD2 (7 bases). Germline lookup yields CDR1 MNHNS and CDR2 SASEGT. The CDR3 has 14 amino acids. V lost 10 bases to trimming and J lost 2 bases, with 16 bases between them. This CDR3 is CAILRGGATDTQYF. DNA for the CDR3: TGTGCCATCCTGAGGGGGGGGGCCACAGATACGCAGTATTTT.

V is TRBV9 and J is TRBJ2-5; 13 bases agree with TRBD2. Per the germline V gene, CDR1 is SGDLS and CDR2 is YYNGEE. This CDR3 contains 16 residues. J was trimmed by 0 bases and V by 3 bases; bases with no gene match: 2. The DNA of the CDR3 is TGTGCCAGCAGCGCCGGGACTAGCGGGGACCAAGAGACCCAGTACTTC. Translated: CASSAGTSGDQETQYF.

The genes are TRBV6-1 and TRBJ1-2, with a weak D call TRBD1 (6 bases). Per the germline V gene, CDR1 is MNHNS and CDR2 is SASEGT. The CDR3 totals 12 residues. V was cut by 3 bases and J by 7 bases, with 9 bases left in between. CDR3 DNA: TGTGCCAGCAGTGAGGGGGCTTCTGGCTACACCTTC. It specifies CASSEGASGYTF.

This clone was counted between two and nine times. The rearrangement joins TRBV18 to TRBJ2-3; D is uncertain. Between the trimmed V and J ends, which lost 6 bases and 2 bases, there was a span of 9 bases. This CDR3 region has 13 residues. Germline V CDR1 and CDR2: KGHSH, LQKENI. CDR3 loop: CASSGRVTDTQYF. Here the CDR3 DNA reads TGTGCCAGCTCCGGTCGAGTCACAGATACGCAGTATTTT.

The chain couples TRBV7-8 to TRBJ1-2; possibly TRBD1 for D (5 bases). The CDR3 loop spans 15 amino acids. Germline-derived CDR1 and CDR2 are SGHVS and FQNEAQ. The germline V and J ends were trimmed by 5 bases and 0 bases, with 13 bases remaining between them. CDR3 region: CASSPTGGSNYGYTF. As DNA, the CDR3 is TGTGCCAGCAGCCCAACGGGGGGGTCTAACTATGGCTACACCTTC.